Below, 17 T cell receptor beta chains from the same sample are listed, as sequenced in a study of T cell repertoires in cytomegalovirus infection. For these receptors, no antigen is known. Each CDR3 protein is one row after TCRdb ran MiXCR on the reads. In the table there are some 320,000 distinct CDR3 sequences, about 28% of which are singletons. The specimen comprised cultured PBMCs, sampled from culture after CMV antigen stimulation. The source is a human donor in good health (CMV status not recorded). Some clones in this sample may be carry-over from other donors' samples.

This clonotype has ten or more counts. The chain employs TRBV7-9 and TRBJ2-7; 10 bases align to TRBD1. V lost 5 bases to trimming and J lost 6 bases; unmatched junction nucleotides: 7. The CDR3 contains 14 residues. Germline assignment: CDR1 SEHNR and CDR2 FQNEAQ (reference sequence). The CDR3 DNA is TGTGCCAGCAGCGCCACGACAGGGGGCTCCGAGCAGTACTTC. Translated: CASSATTGGSEQYF.

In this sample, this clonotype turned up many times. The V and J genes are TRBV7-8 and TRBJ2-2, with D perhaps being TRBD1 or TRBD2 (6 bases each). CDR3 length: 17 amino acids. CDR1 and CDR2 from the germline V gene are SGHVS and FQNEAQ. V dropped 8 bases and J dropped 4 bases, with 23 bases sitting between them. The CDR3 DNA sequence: TGTGCCAGCCAACGCTCTGGCCCGGGGGCGAGCACCGGGGAGCTGTTTTTT. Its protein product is CASQRSGPGASTGELFF.

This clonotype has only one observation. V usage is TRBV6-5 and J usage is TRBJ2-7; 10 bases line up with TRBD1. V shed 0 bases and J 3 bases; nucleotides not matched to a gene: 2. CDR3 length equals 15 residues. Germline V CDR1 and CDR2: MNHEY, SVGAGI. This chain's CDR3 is CASSYSGQGNYEQYF. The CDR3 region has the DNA TGTGCCAGCAGTTACTCGGGACAGGGGAACTACGAGCAGTACTTC.

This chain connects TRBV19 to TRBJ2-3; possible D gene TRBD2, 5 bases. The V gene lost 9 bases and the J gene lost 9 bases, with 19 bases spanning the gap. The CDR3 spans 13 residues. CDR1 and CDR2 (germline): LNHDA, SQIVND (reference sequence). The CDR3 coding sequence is TGTGCCAGCGCGGGCGTCGCGTATGACACGCAGTATTTT. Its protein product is CASAGVAYDTQYF.

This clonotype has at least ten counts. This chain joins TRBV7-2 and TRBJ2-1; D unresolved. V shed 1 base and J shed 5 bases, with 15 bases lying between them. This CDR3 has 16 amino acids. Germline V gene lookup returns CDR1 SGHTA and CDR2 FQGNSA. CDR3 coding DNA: TGTGCCAGCAGCTTAGATTTTGTGAGTGCAAACAATGAGCAGTTCTTC. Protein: CASSLDFVSANNEQFF.

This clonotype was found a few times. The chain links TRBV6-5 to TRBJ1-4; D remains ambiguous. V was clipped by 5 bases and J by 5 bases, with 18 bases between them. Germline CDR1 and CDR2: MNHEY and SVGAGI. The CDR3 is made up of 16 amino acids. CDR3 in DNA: TGTGCCAGCAGTAAGACCTACGTGGGAGGGAATGAAAAACTGTTTTTT. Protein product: CASSKTYVGGNEKLFF.

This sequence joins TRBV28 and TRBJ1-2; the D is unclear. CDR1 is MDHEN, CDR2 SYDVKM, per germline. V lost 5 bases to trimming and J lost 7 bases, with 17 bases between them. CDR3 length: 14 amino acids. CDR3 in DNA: TGTGCCAGCAGTCCGAACCCAAAAAACCGTGGCTACACCTTC. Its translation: CASSPNPKNRGYTF.

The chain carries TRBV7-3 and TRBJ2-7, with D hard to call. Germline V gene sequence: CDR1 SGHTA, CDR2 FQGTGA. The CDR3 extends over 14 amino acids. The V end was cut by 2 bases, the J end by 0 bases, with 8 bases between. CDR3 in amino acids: CASSLDGISYEQYF. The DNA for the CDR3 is TGTGCCAGCAGCTTAGACGGCATCTCCTACGAGCAGTACTTC.

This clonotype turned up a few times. CDR3: CASSLDGYTEAFF. Written as DNA, the CDR3 is TGCGCCAGCAGCTTGGACGGATACACTGAAGCTTTCTTT. This chain links TRBV5-1 with TRBJ1-1; D is uncertain. In germline, CDR1 is SGHRS, CDR2 YFSETQ. V lost 0 bases and J lost 3, with 6 bases in between. The CDR3 is made up of 13 amino acids.

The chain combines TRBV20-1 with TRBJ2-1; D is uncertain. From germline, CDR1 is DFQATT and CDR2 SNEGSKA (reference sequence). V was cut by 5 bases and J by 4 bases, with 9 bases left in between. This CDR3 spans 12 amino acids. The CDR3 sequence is CSASDTYNEQFF. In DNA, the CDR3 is TGCAGTGCTTCCGACACATACAATGAGCAGTTCTTC.

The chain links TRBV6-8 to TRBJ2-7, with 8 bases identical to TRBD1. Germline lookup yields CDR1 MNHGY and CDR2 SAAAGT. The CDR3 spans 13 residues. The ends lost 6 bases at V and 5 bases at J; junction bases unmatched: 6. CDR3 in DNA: TGTGCCAGCAGGGACAGGGAGAAAGACGAGCAGTACTTC. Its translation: CASRDREKDEQYF.

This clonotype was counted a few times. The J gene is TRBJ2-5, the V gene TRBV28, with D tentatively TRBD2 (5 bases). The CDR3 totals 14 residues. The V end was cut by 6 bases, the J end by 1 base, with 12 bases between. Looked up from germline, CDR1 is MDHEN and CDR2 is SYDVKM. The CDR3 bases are TGTGCCAGCAGAATAAGCGGACCCCAAGAGACCCAGTACTTC. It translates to CASRISGPQETQYF.

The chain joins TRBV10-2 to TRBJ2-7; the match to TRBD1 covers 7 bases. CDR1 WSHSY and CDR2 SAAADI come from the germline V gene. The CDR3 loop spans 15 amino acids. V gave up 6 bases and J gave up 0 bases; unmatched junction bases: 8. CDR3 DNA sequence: TGCGCCAGCAGGAAGGGCAGGGGGTTCTCCTACGAGCAGTACTTC. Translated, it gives CASRKGRGFSYEQYF.

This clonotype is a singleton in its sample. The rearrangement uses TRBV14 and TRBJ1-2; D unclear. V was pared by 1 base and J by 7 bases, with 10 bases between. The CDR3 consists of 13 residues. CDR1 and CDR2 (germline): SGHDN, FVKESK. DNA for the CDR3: TGTGCCAGCAGCCAAGTGGCCCGGGCTGGCTACACCTTC. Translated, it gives CASSQVARAGYTF. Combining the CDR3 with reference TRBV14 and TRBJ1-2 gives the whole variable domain EAGVTQFPSHSVIEKGQTVTLRCDPISGHDNLYWYRRVMGKEIKFLLHFVKESKQDESGMPNNRFLAERTGGTYSTLKVQPAELEDSGVYFCASSQVARAGYTFGSGTRLTVV.

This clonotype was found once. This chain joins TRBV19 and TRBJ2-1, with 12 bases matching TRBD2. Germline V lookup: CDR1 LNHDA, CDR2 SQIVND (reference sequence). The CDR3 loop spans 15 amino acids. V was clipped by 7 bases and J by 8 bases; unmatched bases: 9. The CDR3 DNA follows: TGTGCCAGTAAAGGGCTAGCGGGGGGGCGGGATGAGCAGTTCTTC. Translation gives CASKGLAGGRDEQFF.

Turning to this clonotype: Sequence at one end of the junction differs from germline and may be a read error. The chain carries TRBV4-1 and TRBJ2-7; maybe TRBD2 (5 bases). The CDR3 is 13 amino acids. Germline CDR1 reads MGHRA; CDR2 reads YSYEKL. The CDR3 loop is CASSKDYDYEQYF. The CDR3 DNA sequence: TGCGCCAGCAGCAAAGACTACGACTACGAGCAGTACTTC.

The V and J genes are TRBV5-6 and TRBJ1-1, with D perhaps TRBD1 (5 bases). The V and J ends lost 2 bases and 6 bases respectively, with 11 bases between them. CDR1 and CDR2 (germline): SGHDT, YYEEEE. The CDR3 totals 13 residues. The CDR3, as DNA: TGTGCCAGCAGCTTTGGGGGGGTCCCTGAAGCTTTCTTT. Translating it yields CASSFGGVPEAFF.